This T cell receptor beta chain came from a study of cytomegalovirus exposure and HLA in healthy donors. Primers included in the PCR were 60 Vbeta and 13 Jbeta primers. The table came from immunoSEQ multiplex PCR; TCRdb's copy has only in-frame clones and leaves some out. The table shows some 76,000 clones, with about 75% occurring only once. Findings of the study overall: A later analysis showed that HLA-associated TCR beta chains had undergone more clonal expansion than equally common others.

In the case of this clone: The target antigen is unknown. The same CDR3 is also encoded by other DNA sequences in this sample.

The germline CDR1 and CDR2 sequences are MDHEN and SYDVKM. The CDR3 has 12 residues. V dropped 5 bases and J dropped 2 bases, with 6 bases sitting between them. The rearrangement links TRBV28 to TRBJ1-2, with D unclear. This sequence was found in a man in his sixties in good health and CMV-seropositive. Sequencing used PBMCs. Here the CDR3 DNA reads TGTGCCAGCAGTCCTTCGAACTATGGCTACACCTTC. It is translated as CASSPSNYGYTF.